The subject of this entry is one T cell receptor beta chain. What it recognizes is unknown. The data were obtained in a study of blood T cells in healthy people across ages. The second PCR ran about 6 to 11 cycles with a sample-barcoded 5' primer and J-beta primers. TCRdb called the 5' RACE reads again in MiXCR, with one record for every CDR3 protein. This table has about 1.8 million distinct CDR3 sequences, roughly 50% appearing once. Healthy individuals of Caucasian origin from Russia, aged 6 to 90, served as donors. Study-wide findings and caveats: Both naive CD4+ cell counts and diversity were greater in long-lived donors than in aged donors.

The CDR3 has 16 residues. With V trimmed by 5 bases and J by 4 bases, 7 bases remained unmatched. The germline gives CDR1 MNHEY, CDR2 SMNVEV (reference sequence). The rearrangement uses TRBV27 and TRBJ2-6; 8 bases align to TRBD1. This sequence originates from a woman in her thirties or forties in good health. Material for sequencing was blood. Written as DNA, the CDR3 is TGTGCCAGCAGTGCCCGGACAGGGTTCGGGGCCAACGTCCTGACTTTC. Its protein product is CASSARTGFGANVLTF.